This entry lists 7 T cell receptor beta chains sequenced from one sample in a study of T cells in Graves' hyperthyroidism and ophthalmopathy. Amplification yielded TCR beta CDR3 regions, with RNA transcripts as the source. TCR CDR3 regions were first amplified by RT-PCR with HTBI primers. TCRdb re-analysed the multiplex PCR reads in MiXCR, keeping a single row per CDR3 protein. The sample lists hundreds of thousands of distinct CDR3 sequences, around 20% occurring once. Sequencing was carried out using blood. The receptor source for this set is a man aged 25 to 45 with Graves' ophthalmopathy.

V and J are TRBV30 and TRBJ2-5; D gene uncertain. V shed 1 base and J shed 5 bases, with 11 bases lying between them. The CDR3 runs 13 residues. The V gene's germline CDR1 is GTSNPN and CDR2 SVGIG (reference sequence). CDR3: CAWSGGDRETQYF. Here the CDR3 DNA reads TGTGCCTGGAGTGGAGGAGATCGGGAGACCCAGTACTTC.

This clonotype came up many times. V gene TRBV10-3 combines with J gene TRBJ2-2; the match to TRBD2 covers 11 bases. The germline gives CDR1 ENHRY, CDR2 SYGVKD. The CDR3 consists of 16 residues. J lost 5 bases, V lost 8 bases, and 10 bases had no gene match. In DNA form, the CDR3 reads TGTGCCATCGGCCCAACTAGCGGGAGTCGGACCGGGGAGCTGTTTTTT. Translated: CAIGPTSGSRTGELFF.

This clonotype was observed many times. The CDR3 is CASTSPRGRTGELFF. The CDR3 DNA follows: TGTGCCAGCACCTCACCACGGGGGCGTACCGGGGAGCTGTTTTTT. The chain combines TRBV6-2 or TRBV6-3 with TRBJ2-2; D may correspond to TRBD1 or TRBD2 (6 bases each). Trimming cost V 7 bases and J 5 bases, with 17 bases left between them. Germline-derived CDR1 and CDR2 are MNHEY and SVGEGT. The CDR3 totals 15 residues.

This clonotype was seen a handful of times. A read error may be the cause here, since a much bigger clone is one base away. The chain recombines TRBV28 with TRBJ2-1; tentatively, D is TRBD2 (5 bases). This CDR3 spans 15 amino acids. Germline V gene lookup returns CDR1 MDHEN and CDR2 SYDVKM. CDR3 nucleotide sequence: TGTGCCAGCAGTCGGGCTGGGAGCTCCTACAATAAGCAGTTCTTC. Translation gives CASSRAGSSYNKQFF.

The gene calls are TRBV29-1 and TRBJ2-1, with 11 nucleotides matching TRBD1. CDR3 length: 22 residues. With V trimmed by 1 base and J by 0 bases, 20 bases remained unmatched. The germline V gene encodes CDR1 SQVTM and CDR2 ANQGSEA. The CDR3 spells CSVEVLAARPGQGGSSYNEQFF. In DNA form, the CDR3 reads TGCAGCGTTGAAGTTTTAGCGGCCCGCCCGGGACAGGGGGGAAGCTCCTACAATGAGCAGTTCTTC.

The CDR3 region has the DNA TGTGCCAGCAGTTTGCCCCGGAGCGGGGAGAGGGGGAAGAAATTTATCCAGGCCAAAAACATTCAGTACTTC. It specifies CASSLPRSGERGKKFIQAKNIQYF. This chain links TRBV28 with TRBJ2-4, with a possible D match to TRBD2 (7 bases). The CDR3 length is 24 residues. The germline V and J ends were trimmed by 3 bases and 1 base, with 37 bases remaining between them. Germline assignment: CDR1 MDHEN and CDR2 SYDVKM.

A few counts support this clonotype. CDR3 sequence reads: CATSVGGHANTGELFF. The CDR3 DNA reads TGTGCCACCAGTGTGGGGGGACACGCGAACACCGGGGAGCTGTTTTTT. The chain couples TRBV24-1 to TRBJ2-2, with D perhaps given as TRBD1 or TRBD2 (6 bases each). The CDR3 sequence is 16 residues long. The germline V gene encodes CDR1 KGHDR and CDR2 SFDVKD. V was shortened by 5 bases and J by 0 bases, with 12 bases between the two germline ends.